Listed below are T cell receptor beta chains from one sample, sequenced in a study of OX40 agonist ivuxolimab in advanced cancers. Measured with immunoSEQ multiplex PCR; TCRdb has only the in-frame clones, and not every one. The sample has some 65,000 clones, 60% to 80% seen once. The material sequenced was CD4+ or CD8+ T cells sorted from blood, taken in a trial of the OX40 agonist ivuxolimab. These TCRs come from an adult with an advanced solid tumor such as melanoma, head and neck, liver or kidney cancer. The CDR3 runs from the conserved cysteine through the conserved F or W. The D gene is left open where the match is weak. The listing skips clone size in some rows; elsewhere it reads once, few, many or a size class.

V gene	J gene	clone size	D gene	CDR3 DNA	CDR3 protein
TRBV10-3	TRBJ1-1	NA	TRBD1	TGTGCCATCAGGGGGACAGGGGGCCTTGAAGCTTTCTTT	CAIRGTGGLEAFF
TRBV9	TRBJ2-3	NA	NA	TGTGCCAGCAGCGTCTCTAGCACAGATACGCAGTATTTT	CASSVSSTDTQYF
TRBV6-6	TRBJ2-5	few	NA	TGTGCCAGCAGAAGTCGGGGGCTCCAAGAGACCCAGTACTTC	CASRSRGLQETQYF
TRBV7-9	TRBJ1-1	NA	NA	TGTGCCAGCAGTTTAACCCCCACAACCGGGCTCGGGACTGAAGCTTTCTTT	CASSLTPTTGLGTEAFF
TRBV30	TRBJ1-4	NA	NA	TGTGCCTGGAGTGTTGGCGGAACTAATGAAAAACTGTTTTTT	CAWSVGGTNEKLFF
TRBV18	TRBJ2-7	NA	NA	TGTGCCAGCTCACCGAGCGGTGGATTCTTCGCCTACGAGCAGTACTTC	CASSPSGGFFAYEQYF
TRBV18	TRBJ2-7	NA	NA	TGTGCCAGCTCACCGACGGACTCGAGGGCCTACGAGCAGTACTTC	CASSPTDSRAYEQYF
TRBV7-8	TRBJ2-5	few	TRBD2	TGTGCCAGCAGCTTACCATCGGGGGGTCAAGAGACCCAGTACTTC	CASSLPSGGQETQYF
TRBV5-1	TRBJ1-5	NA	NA	TGCGCCAGCAGCTTGGTGGGAGATAGCAATCAGCCCCAGCATTTT	CASSLVGDSNQPQHF
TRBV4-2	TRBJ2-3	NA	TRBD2	TGTGCCAGCAGCGACCCACTAGCGGGGGCAGATACGCAGTATTTT	CASSDPLAGADTQYF
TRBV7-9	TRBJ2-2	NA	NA	TGTGCCAGCGGGCCTTTAATGGAGCTGTTTTTT	CASGPLMELFF
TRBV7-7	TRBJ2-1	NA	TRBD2	TGTGCTAGCAGCTTAGGGCTAGCGGCCCCCTACAATGAGCAGTTCTTC	CASSLGLAAPYNEQFF
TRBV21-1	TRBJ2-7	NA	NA	TGTGCCAGCAGCACCGACGGAGTCTACGAGCAGTACTTC	CASSTDGVYEQYF
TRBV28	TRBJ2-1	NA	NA	TGTGCCAGCAGTAGTGGCGGCGGGGTGGATGAGCAGTTCTTC	CASSSGGGVDEQFF
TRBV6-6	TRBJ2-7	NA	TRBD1	TGTGCCAGCAGTTATAGAGTGGGACAGGGAACCTACGAGCAGTACTTC	CASSYRVGQGTYEQYF
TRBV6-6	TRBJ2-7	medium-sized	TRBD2	TGTGCCAGCGGACGCCGGGAGGGGTACGAGCAGTACTTC	CASGRREGYEQYF
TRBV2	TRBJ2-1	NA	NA	TGTGCCAGCAGTGAGGCTTTTAGTCTTGGTGAGCAGTTCTTC	CASSEAFSLGEQFF
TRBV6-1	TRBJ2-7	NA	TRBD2	TGTGCCAGCAGGGGGACTAGCGGCCAGGCCTACGAGCAGTACTTC	CASRGTSGQAYEQYF
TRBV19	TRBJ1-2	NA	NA	TGTGCCAGTAGCCGGGACGACCGTACTGGCTACACCTTC	CASSRDDRTGYTF
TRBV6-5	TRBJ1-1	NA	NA	TGTGCCAGCAGATACCACTTAAACGGGCCTGAAGCTTTCTTT	CASRYHLNGPEAFF
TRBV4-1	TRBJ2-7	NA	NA	TGCGCCAGCAGCCAAGTGGTAGGACAGTTCTACGAGCAGTACTTC	CASSQVVGQFYEQYF
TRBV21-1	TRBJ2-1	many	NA	TGTGCCAGCAGCATAGGACAGGGGAGACACAATGAGCAGTTCTTC	CASSIGQGRHNEQFF
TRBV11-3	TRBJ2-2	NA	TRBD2	TGTGCCAGCAGCTTACTAGCGGGAAGCACCGGGGAGCTGTTTTTT	CASSLLAGSTGELFF
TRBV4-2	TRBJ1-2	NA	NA	TGTGCCAGCAGCCAAGATCTCGGTCTCCTTGGGGGCTACACCTTC	CASSQDLGLLGGYTF
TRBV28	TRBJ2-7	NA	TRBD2	TGTGCCAGCAGAACGGGGGGGCAGGGAATCGCCTACGAGCAGTACTTC	CASRTGGQGIAYEQYF
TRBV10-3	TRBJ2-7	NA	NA	TGTGCCATCAGTTTACGACAGGACAGCTCCTACGAGCAGTACTTC	CAISLRQDSSYEQYF
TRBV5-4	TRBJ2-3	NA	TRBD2	TGTGCCAGCAGGCCCAGTTTCAGCGGGACCGTCACAGATACGCAGTATTTT	CASRPSFSGTVTDTQYF
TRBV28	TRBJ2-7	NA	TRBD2	TGTGCCAGCAGTTTAGTTGGGCTAGCGGGAGACGAGCAGTACTTC	CASSLVGLAGDEQYF
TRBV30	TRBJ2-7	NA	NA	TGTGCCTGGGAGGGGGCCTACGAGCAGTACTTC	CAWEGAYEQYF
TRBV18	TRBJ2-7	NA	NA	TGTGCCAGCTCACCTCTGGCTATGGGAGAGCAGTACTTC	CASSPLAMGEQYF
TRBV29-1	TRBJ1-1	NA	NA	TGCAGCGTTGGTAGTAAGTGGTCGCTCACTGAAGCTTTCTTT	CSVGSKWSLTEAFF
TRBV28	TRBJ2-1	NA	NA	TGTGCCAGCAGTTTATTGGGGAATGAGCAGTTCTTC	CASSLLGNEQFF
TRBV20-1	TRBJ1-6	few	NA	TGCAGTGCTAGAGACGCGAGAGAGCTCCACTTT	CSARDARELHF
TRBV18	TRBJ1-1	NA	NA	TGTGCCAGCTCCCCAGGGATGGGGATGAACACTGAAGCTTTCTTT	CASSPGMGMNTEAFF
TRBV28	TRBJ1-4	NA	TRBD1	TGTGCCAGCAGTTCTCCGGGACAGAAAAATGAAAAACTGTTTTTT	CASSSPGQKNEKLFF
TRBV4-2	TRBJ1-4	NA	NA	TGTGCCAGCAGCCAGGGGGGTAAACTGTTTTTT	CASSQGGKLFF
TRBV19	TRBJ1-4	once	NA	TGTGCCAGTAGTGACCAGGGAGCCTTCTCCATAATGCCCGAAAAACTGTTTTTT	CASSDQGAFSIMPEKLFF
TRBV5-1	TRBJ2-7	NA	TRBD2	TGCGCCAGCAGCTTGATATACCCTAGCGGCGAGCAGTACTTC	CASSLIYPSGEQYF
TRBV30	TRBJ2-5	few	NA	TGTGCCTGGAGTGCCGGGACTCGTAAAGGGGCCCAGTACTTC	CAWSAGTRKGAQYF
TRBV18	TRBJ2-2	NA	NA	TGTGCCAGCTCACCATCCAGGGGGGAGCTGTTTTTT	CASSPSRGELFF